This TCR beta chain was obtained from a study of T cells in women clearing cervical HPV infection. Overall study findings and caveats: Timing of associations relative to infection is unclear; T-cell subsets were not isolated. Unknown T-cell numbers per sample may underlie the richness differences.

With regard to this clone: The target antigen is unknown. The junction and the germline gene differ at one end; a read error may be behind it. Coverage ceases 3 residues before the CDR3 finishes, and the germline J gene fills in the end. The same CDR3 arises from other DNA sequences in this sample as well.

Looked up from germline, CDR1 is SGHRS and CDR2 is YFSETQ. The CDR3 is 14 amino acids. Produced via immunoSEQ multiplex PCR; TCRdb's table is partial and in-frame only. Reported are fewer than 35,000 clones; the ten largest clones contain roughly 7.3%. Sequences were obtained from blood buffy coat. The V gene is TRBV5-1, the J gene TRBJ1-3; tentative D call: TRBD1 (6 bases). This sequence was found in a woman between 18 and 75 years old with a cervical HPV16 infection that either progressed to CIN3+ or cleared (not recorded which). CDR3 DNA (partial): TGCGCCAGCAGCTTGGAAGAAGGGGGAAACACT. Amino acid sequence: CASSLEEGGNT. The whole CDR3 reads CASSLEEGGNTIYF.